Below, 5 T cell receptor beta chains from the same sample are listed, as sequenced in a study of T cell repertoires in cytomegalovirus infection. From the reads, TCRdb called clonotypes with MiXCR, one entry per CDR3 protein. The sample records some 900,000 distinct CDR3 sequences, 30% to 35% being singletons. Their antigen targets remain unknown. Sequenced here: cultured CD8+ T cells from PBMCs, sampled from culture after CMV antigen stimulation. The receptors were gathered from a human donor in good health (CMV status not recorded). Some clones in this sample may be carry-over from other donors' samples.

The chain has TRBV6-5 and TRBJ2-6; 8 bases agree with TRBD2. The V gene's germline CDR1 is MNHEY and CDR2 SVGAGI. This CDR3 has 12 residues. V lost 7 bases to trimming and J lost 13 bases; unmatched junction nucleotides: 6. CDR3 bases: TGTGCCAGCACTCACGGGGGGGGAGTCCTGACTTTC. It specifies CASTHGGGVLTF.

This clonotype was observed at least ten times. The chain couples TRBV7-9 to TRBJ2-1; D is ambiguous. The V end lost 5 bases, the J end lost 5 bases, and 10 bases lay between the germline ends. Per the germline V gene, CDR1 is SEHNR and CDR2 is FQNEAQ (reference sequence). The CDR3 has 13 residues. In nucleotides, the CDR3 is TGTGCCAGCAGCCGTTACTCAGACAATGAGCAGTTCTTC. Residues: CASSRYSDNEQFF.

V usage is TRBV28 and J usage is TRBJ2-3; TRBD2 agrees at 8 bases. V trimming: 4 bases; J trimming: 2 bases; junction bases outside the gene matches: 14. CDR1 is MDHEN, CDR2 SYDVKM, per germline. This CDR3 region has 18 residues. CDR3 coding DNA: TGTGCCAGCAGTTATCCTTCGCGGGGGGCCTTCCCCACAGATACGCAGTATTTT. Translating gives CASSYPSRGAFPTDTQYF.

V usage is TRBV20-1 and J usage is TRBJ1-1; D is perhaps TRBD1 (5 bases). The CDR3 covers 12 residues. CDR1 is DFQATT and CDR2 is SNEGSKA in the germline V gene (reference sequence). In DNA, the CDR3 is TGCAGCCTCCCGGGACGGGGCACTGAAGCTTTCTTT. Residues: CSLPGRGTEAFF.

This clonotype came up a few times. The CDR3 DNA follows: TGTGCCAGCAGCCAAGAGGCGGCAGCAAGTCAGCCCCAGCATTTT. Its translation: CASSQEAAASQPQHF. The V call is TRBV7-2, the J call TRBJ1-5; D ambiguous. The V end was cut by 5 bases, the J end by 6 bases, with 17 bases between. The length of the CDR3 is 15 residues. Germline-derived CDR1 and CDR2 are SGHTA and FQGNSA.